These T cell receptor beta chains were read from a single sample in a study of identical twins. Each CDR3 protein is one row after TCRdb ran MiXCR on the 5' RACE reads. The profile covers around 680,000 distinct CDR3 sequences, with over 8.5% appearing a single time and approximately 0.96% taken by the ten largest. These records were also assigned to another study, of yellow fever vaccine responses in identical twins.

The specimen was PBMCs. These TCRs come from a woman under 30 in good health. The CDR3 runs from the conserved cysteine through the conserved F or W. A D gene is named only where the DNA matches it firmly. Rows give clone size only sometimes, using once, few, many, or a class for an expanded clone.

clone_size	v_call	j_call	d_call	cdr3_aa	cdr3_nt
-	TRBV7-2	TRBJ2-1	-	CASSEPNQSHEQFF	TGTGCCAGCAGCGAGCCAAACCAAAGCCATGAGCAGTTCTTC
many	TRBV6-2/TRBV6-3	TRBJ2-2	-	CASSTKIHTGELFF	TGTGCCAGCAGTACAAAAATACACACCGGGGAGCTGTTTTTT
many	TRBV11-2	TRBJ2-1	-	CASSLLEGGGNEQFF	TGTGCCAGCAGCTTACTTGAGGGAGGGGGCAATGAGCAGTTCTTC
many	TRBV20-1	TRBJ2-7	TRBD2	CSASLAGAYEQYF	TGCAGTGCTAGTCTAGCGGGAGCCTACGAGCAGTACTTC
few	TRBV5-1	TRBJ2-1	TRBD2	CASSLTTSGADSSYNEQFF	TGCGCCAGCAGCTTAACGACTAGCGGGGCCGACTCCTCCTACAATGAGCAGTTCTTC
-	TRBV2	TRBJ2-7	-	CASSEAQYYEQYF	TGTGCCAGCAGTGAAGCACAGTACTACGAGCAGTACTTC
many	TRBV4-3	TRBJ2-3	TRBD2	CASSQELRENTDTQYF	TGCGCCAGCAGCCAAGAGTTGCGGGAGAACACAGATACGCAGTATTTT
few	TRBV6-5	TRBJ2-1	TRBD1	CASSYNGQGPEEQFF	TGTGCCAGCAGTTACAACGGACAGGGGCCGGAGGAGCAGTTCTTC
-	TRBV28	TRBJ2-7	-	CASTRFGGGSYEQYF	TGTGCCAGCACGCGATTCGGAGGGGGCTCCTACGAGCAGTACTTC
-	TRBV28	TRBJ2-3	TRBD2	CASSLWSSGVSTDTQYF	TGTGCCAGCAGTTTATGGTCTAGCGGGGTTAGCACAGATACGCAGTATTTT
-	TRBV5-6	TRBJ2-7	TRBD1	CASSLWGQVLGEQYF	TGTGCCAGCAGCTTGTGGGGACAGGTTTTAGGCGAGCAGTACTTC
few	TRBV7-2	TRBJ2-1	TRBD2	CASSLGGLVNEQFF	TGTGCCAGCAGCTTAGGGGGACTAGTCAATGAGCAGTTCTTC
-	TRBV28	TRBJ2-1	-	CASIKLLGSSYNEQFF	TGTGCCAGCATTAAACTGTTGGGGAGCTCCTACAATGAGCAGTTCTTC
-	TRBV20-1	TRBJ2-3	-	CSVNPGIAPDTQYF	TGCAGTGTAAACCCGGGAATCGCGCCAGATACGCAGTATTTT
-	TRBV10-3	TRBJ2-1	-	CAISEAYNEQFF	TGTGCCATCAGTGAGGCCTACAATGAGCAGTTCTTC
many	TRBV3-1	TRBJ2-1	-	CASSQKSVNEQFF	TGTGCCAGCAGCCAGAAGAGCGTCAATGAGCAGTTCTTC
-	TRBV7-2	TRBJ2-1	TRBD2	CASSVSGRLSYNEQFF	TGTGCCAGCAGCGTTAGCGGGAGGCTGTCCTACAATGAGCAGTTCTTC
few	TRBV6-1	TRBJ2-5	TRBD2	CASSLGTNYQETQYF	TGTGCCAGCAGTCTCGGGACTAACTACCAAGAGACCCAGTACTTC
few	TRBV12-3/TRBV12-4	TRBJ2-5	TRBD2	CASRLRSGTSGRSETQYF	TGTGCCAGCAGACTCCGATCCGGGACTAGCGGGAGGAGTGAGACCCAGTACTTC
few	TRBV7-8	TRBJ2-7	TRBD2	CASSQQGLVSLYEQYF	TGTGCCAGCAGCCAACAAGGACTAGTATCCCTCTACGAGCAGTACTTC
many	TRBV6-1	TRBJ1-5	-	CASSEVRRTSNQPQHF	TGTGCCAGCAGTGAGGTCCGACGGACTAGCAATCAGCCCCAGCATTTT
many	TRBV7-7	TRBJ2-1	TRBD2	CASSLASSGNEQFF	TGTGCTAGCAGCTTAGCTTCTAGCGGGAATGAGCAGTTCTTC
-	TRBV5-5	TRBJ1-1	-	CASSYGLGGHSEAFF	TGTGCCAGCAGCTATGGACTTGGGGGTCATTCTGAAGCTTTCTTT